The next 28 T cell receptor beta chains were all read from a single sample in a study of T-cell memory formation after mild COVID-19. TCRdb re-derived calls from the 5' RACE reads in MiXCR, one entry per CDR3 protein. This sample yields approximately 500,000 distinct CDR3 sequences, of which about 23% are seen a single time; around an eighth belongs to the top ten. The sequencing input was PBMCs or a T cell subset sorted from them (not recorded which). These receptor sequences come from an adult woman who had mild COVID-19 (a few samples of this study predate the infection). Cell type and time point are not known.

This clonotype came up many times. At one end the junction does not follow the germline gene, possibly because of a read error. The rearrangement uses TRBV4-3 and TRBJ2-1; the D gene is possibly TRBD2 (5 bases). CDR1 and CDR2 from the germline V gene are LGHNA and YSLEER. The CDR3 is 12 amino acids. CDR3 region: CASSRRTDWLIF. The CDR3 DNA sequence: TGCGCCAGCAGCCGCCGAACGGACTGGCTGATCTTC.

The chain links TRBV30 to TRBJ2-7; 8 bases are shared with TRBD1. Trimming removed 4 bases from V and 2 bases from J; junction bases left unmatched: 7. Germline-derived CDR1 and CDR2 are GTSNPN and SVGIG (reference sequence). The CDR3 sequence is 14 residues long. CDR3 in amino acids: CAWIGQGLTYEQYF. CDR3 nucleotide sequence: TGTGCCTGGATTGGACAGGGACTCACCTACGAGCAGTACTTC.

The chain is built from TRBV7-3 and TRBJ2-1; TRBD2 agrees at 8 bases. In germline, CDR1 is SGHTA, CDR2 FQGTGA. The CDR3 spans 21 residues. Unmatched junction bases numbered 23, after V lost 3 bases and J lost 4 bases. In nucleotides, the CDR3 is TGTGCCAGCAGCTTGCGGACTAGCCTTTTGCCGCCATTTTCGACTTACAATGAGCAGTTCTTC. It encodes CASSLRTSLLPPFSTYNEQFF.

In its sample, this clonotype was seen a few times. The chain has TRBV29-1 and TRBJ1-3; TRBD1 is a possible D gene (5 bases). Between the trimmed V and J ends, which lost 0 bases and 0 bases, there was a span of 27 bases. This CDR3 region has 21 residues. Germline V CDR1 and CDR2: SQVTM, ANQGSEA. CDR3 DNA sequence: TGCAGCGTTGAAGATGGAGTAAGAGGGGAAGAAGCCCTTATCTCTGGAAACACCATATATTTT. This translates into CSVEDGVRGEEALISGNTIYF.

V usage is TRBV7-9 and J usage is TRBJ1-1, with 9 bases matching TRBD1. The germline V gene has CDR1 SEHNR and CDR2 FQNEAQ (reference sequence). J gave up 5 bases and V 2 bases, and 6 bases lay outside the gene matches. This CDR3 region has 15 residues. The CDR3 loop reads CASSLQGGQGTEAFF. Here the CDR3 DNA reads TGTGCCAGCAGCTTACAGGGGGGACAGGGAACTGAAGCTTTCTTT.

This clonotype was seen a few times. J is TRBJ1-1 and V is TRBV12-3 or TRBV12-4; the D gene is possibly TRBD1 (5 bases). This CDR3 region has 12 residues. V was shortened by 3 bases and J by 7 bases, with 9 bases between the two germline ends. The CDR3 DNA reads TGTGCCAGCAGTTTGGTCCAGGGTGAAGCTTTCTTT. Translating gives CASSLVQGEAFF.

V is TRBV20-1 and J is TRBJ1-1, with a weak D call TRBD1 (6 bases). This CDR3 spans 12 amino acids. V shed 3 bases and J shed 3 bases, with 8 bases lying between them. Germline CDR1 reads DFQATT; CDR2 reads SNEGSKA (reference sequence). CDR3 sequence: CSASRQDTEAFF. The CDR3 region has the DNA TGCAGTGCTAGTAGACAGGACACTGAAGCTTTCTTT.

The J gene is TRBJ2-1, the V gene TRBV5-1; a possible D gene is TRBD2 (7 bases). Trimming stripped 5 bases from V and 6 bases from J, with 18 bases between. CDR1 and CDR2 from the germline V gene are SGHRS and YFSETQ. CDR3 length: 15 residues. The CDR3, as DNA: TGCGCCAGCAGATCCGGGGGGCCGTATCCCAATGAGCAGTTCTTC. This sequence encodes CASRSGGPYPNEQFF.

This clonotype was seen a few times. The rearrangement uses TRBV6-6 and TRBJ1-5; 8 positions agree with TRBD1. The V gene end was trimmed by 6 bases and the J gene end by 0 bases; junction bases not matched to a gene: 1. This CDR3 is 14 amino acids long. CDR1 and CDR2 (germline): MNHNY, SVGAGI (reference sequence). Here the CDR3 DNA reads TGTGCCAGCAGCGACAGGGGTAGCAATCAGCCCCAGCATTTT. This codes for CASSDRGSNQPQHF.

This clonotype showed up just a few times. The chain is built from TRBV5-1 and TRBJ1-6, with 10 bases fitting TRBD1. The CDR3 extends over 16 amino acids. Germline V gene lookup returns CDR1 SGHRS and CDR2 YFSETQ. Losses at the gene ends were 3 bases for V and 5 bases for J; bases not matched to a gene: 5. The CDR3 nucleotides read TGCGCCAGCAGCTGGGCCGGGACAGGGGATAATTCACCCCTCCACTTT. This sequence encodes CASSWAGTGDNSPLHF. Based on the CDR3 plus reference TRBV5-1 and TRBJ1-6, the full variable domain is KAGVTQTPRYLIKTRGQQVTLSCSPISGHRSVSWYQQTPGQGLQFLFEYFSETQRNKGNFPGRFSGRQFSNSRSEMNVSTLELGDSALYLCASSWAGTGDNSPLHFGNGTRLTVT.

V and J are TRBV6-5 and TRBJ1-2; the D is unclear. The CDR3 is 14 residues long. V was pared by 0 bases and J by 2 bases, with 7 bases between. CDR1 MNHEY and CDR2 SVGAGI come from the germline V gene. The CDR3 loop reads CASSYSEVNYGYTF. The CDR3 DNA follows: TGTGCCAGCAGTTACTCGGAGGTGAACTATGGCTACACCTTC.

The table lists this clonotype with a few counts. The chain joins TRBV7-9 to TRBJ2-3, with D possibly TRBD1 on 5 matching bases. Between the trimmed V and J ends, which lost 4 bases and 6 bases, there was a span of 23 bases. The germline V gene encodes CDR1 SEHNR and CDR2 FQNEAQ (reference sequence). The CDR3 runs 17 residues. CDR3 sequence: CASSSNSWYRGFDTQYF. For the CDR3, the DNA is TGTGCCAGCAGCTCCAATTCCTGGTATAGGGGCTTTGATACGCAGTATTTT. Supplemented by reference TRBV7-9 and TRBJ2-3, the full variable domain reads DTGVSQNPRHKITKRGQNVTFRCDPISEHNRLYWYRQTLGQGPEFLTYFQNEAQLEKSRLLSDRFSAERPKGSFSTLEIQRTEQGDSAMYLCASSSNSWYRGFDTQYFGPGTRLTVL.

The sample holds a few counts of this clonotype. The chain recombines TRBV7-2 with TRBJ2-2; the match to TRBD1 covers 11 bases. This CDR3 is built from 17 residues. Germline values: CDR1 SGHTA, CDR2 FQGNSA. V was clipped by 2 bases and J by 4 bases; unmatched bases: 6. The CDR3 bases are TGTGCCAGCAGCTTACCGCCCGGGACAGGGGGCACCGGGGAGCTGTTTTTT. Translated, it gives CASSLPPGTGGTGELFF. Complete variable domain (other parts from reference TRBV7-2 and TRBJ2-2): GAGVSQSPSNKVTEKGKDVELRCDPISGHTALYWYRQSLGQGLEFLIYFQGNSAPDKSGLPSDRFSAERTGGSVSTLTIQRTQQEDSAVYLCASSLPPGTGGTGELFFGEGSRLTVL.

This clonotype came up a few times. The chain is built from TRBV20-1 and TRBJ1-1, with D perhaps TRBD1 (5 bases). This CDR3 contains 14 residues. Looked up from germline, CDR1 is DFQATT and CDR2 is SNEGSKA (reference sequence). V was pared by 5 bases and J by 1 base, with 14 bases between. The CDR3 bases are TGCAGTGCTGGGGGACCCTTTGGGAACACTGAAGCTTTCTTT. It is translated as CSAGGPFGNTEAFF.

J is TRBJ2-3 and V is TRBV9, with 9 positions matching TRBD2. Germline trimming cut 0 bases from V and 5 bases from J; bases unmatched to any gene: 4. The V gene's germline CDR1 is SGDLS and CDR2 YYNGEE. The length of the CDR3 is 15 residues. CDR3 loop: CASSVEAGGVDTQYF. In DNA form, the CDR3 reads TGTGCCAGCAGCGTAGAAGCGGGAGGAGTAGATACGCAGTATTTT.

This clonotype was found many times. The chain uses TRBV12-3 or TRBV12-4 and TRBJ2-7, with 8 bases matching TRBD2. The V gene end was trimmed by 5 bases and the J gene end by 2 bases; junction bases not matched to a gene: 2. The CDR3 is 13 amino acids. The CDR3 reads CASSPGLAYEQYF. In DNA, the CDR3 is TGTGCCAGCAGTCCGGGACTAGCCTACGAGCAGTACTTC.

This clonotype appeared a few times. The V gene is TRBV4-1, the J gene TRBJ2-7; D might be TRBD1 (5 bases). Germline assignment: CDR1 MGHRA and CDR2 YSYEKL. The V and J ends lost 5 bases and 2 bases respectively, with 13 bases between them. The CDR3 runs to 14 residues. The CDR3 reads CASSSAGSTYEQYF. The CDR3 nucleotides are TGCGCCAGCAGCTCGGCAGGGTCGACCTACGAGCAGTACTTC.

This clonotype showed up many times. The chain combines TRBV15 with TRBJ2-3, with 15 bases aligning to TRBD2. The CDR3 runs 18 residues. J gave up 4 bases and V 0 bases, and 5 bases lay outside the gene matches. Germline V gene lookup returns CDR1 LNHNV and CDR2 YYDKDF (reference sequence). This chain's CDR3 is CATSRDRGLAGGSDTQYF. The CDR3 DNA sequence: TGTGCCACCAGCAGAGACCGGGGACTAGCGGGAGGCTCAGATACGCAGTATTTT.

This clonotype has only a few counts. DNA for the CDR3: TGCGCCAGCAGCTTGGCCCGCGTACAGGGTCAAAATTACGAGCAGTACTTC. Translating gives CASSLARVQGQNYEQYF. The chain joins TRBV5-1 to TRBJ2-7, with D perhaps matching TRBD1 (6 bases). This CDR3 has 17 residues. Trimming cost V 0 bases and J 4 bases, with 20 bases left between them. Germline V lookup: CDR1 SGHRS, CDR2 YFSETQ.

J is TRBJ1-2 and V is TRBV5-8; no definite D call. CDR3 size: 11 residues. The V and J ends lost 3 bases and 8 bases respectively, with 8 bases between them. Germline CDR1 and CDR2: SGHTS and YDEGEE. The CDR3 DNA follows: TGTGCCAGCAGCTATATGCGGGGCTACACCTTC. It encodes CASSYMRGYTF.

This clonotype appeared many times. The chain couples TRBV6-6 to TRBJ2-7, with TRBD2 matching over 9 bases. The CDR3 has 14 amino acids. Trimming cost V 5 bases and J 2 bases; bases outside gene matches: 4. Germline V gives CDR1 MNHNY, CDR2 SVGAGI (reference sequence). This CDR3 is CASSQREATYEQYF. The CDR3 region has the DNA TGTGCCAGCAGTCAGCGGGAGGCCACCTACGAGCAGTACTTC.

The CDR3 loop is CASSPPTGTDTQYF. The CDR3 bases are TGTGCCAGCTCACCACCCACAGGGACAGATACGCAGTATTTT. The rearrangement links TRBV18 to TRBJ2-3; D perhaps matches TRBD1 (6 bases). Looked up from germline, CDR1 is KGHSH and CDR2 is LQKENI. Between the trimmed V and J ends, which lost 0 bases and 3 bases, there was a span of 7 bases. This CDR3 contains 14 residues.

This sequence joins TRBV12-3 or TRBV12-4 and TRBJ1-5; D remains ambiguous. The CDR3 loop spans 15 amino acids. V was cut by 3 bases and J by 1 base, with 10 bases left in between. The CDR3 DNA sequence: TGTGCCAGCAGTTTCGTAGGGCTAAGCAATCAGCCCCAGCATTTT. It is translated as CASSFVGLSNQPQHF.

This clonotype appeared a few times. DNA of the CDR3: TGTGCCAGCAGCCAAGGCACCGGGACTAGCGGCTCCTACGAGCAGTACTTC. Translation: CASSQGTGTSGSYEQYF. The V call is TRBV4-2, the J call TRBJ2-7; 11 bases agree with TRBD2. The CDR3 runs to 17 residues. The V gene's germline CDR1 is LGHNA and CDR2 YNFKEQ. The V gene end was trimmed by 1 base and the J gene end by 0 bases; junction bases not matched to a gene: 5.

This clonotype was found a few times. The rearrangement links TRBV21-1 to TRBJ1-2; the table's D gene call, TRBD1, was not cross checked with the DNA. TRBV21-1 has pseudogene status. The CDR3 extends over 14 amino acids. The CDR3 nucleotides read TGTGCCAGCAGCCATGACAGATTAGGATATGGCTACACCTTC. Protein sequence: CASSHDRLGYGYTF.

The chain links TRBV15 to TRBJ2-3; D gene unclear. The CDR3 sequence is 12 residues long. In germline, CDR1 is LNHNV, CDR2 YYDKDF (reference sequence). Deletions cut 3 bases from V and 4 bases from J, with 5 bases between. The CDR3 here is CATSSGADTQYF. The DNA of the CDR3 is TGTGCCACCAGCAGTGGCGCAGATACGCAGTATTTT.

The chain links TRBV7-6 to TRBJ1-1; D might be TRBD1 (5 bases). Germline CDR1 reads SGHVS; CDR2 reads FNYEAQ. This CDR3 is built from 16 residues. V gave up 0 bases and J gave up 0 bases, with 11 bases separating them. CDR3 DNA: TGTGCCAGCAGCTTAGCCGGGGGGACGGTGAACACTGAAGCTTTCTTT. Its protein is CASSLAGGTVNTEAFF.

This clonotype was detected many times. CDR3 nucleotide sequence: TGTGCCACCCGTGCGGGAGCTGGAAACACCATATATTTT. Its translation: CATRAGAGNTIYF. The rearrangement links TRBV24-1 to TRBJ1-3; D gene unclear. V lost 9 bases and J lost 2, with 10 bases in between. Looked up from germline, CDR1 is KGHDR and CDR2 is SFDVKD. CDR3 length: 13 residues.